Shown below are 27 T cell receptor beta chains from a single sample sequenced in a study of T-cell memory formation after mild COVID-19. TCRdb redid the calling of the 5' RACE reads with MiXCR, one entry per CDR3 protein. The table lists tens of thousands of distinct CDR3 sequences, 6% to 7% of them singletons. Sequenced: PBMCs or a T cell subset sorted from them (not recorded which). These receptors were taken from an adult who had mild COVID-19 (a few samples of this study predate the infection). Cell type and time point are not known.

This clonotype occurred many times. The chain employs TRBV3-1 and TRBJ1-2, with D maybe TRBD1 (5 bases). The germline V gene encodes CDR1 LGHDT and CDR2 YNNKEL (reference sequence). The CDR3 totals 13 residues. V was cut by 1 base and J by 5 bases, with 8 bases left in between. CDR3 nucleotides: TGTGCCAGCAGCCAAGTGGGGACTTATGGCTACACCTTC. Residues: CASSQVGTYGYTF.

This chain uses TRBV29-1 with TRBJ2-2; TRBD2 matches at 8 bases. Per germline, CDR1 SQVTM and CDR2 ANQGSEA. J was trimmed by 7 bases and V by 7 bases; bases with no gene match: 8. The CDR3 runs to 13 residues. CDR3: CSAREGVVGELFF. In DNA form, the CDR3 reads TGCAGCGCCCGGGAGGGGGTCGTCGGGGAGCTGTTTTTT.

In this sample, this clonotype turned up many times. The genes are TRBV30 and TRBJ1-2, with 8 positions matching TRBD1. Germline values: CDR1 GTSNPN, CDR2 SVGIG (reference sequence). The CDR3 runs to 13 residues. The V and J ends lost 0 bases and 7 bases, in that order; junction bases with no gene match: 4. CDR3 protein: CAWSVGQGGGYTF. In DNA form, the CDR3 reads TGTGCCTGGAGTGTAGGACAGGGTGGTGGCTACACCTTC.

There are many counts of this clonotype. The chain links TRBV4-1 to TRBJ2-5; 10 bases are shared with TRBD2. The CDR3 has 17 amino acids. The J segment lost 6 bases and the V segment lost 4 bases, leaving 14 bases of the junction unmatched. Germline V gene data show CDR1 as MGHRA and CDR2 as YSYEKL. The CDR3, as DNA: TGCGCCAGCAGCCGGGAGGAAATAGCGGGGGGAGCTCAGACCCAGTACTTC. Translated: CASSREEIAGGAQTQYF.

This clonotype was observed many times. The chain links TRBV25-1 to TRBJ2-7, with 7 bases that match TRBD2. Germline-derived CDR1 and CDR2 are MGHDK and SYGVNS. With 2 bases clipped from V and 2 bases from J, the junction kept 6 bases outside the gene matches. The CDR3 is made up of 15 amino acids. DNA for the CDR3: TGTGCCAGCAGTGAACAGCGGGGCCGACCCTACGAGCAGTACTTC. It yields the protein CASSEQRGRPYEQYF.

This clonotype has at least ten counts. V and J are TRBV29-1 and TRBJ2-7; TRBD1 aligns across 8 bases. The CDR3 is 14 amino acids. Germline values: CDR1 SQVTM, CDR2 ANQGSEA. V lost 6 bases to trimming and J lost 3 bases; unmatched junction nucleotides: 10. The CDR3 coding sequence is TGCAGCGTCGACTTAGGACAGGGCCACTACGAGCAGTACTTC. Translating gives CSVDLGQGHYEQYF.

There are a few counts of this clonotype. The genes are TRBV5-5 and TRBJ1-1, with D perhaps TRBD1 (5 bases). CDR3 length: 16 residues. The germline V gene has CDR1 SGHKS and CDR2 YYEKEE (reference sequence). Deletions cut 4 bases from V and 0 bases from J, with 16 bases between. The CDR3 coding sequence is TGTGCCAGCAGCGCTGGGGCGGGGCGAGTGAACACTGAAGCTTTCTTT. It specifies CASSAGAGRVNTEAFF.

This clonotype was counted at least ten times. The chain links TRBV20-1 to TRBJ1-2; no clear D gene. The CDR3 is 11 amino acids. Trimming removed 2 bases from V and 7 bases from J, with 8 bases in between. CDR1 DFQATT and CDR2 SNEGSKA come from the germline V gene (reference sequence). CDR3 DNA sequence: TGCAGTGCTAGAAAGGGCAGTGGCTACACCTTC. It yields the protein CSARKGSGYTF.

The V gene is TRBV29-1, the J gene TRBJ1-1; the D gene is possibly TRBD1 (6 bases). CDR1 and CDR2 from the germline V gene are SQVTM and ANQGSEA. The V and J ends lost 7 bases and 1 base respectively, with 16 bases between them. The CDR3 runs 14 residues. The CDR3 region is CSGRGAEENTEAFF. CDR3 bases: TGCAGCGGGAGGGGGGCTGAGGAGAACACTGAAGCTTTCTTT.

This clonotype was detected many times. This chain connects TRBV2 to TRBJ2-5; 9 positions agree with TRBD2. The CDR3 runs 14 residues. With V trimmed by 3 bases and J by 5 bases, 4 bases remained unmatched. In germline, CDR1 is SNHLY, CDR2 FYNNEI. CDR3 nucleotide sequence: TGTGCCAGCAGTGACCTAGCGGGGATCGAGACCCAGTACTTC. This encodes CASSDLAGIETQYF.

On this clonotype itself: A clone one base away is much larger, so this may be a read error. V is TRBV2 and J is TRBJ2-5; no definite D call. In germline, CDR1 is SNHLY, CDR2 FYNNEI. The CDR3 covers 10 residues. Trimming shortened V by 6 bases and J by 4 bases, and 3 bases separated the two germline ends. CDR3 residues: CASSIETQYF. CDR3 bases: TGTGCCAGCAGCATAGAGACCCAGTACTTC.

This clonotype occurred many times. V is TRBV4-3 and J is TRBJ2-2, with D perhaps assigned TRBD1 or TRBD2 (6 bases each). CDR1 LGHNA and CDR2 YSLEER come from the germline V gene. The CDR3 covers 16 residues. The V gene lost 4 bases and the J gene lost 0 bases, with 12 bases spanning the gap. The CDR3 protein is CASSRGASTNTGELFF. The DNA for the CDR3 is TGCGCCAGCAGCCGGGGGGCGTCTACGAACACCGGGGAGCTGTTTTTT.

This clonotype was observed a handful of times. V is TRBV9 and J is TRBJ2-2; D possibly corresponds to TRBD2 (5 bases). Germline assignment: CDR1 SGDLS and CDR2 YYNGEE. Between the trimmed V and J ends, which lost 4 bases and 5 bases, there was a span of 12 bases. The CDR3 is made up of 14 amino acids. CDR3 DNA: TGTGCCAGCAGCCCCGGGATCGTTACCGGGGAGCTGTTTTTT. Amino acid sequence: CASSPGIVTGELFF.

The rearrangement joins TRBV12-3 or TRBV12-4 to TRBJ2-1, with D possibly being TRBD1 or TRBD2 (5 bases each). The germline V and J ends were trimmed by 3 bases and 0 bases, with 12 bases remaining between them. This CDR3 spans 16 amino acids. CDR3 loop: CASSLNGGSSYNEQFF. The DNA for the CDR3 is TGTGCCAGCAGTTTGAATGGGGGAAGCTCCTACAATGAGCAGTTCTTC.

The CDR3 sequence: CASSLLGAGEQYF. The CDR3 nucleotides read TGTGCCAGCAGCTTACTGGGGGCTGGAGAGCAGTACTTC. J is TRBJ2-7 and V is TRBV7-9; TRBD1 is a possible D gene (6 bases). The CDR3 is made up of 13 amino acids. Trimming shortened V by 2 bases and J by 7 bases, and 12 bases separated the two germline ends. CDR1 and CDR2 (germline): SEHNR, FQNEAQ (reference sequence).

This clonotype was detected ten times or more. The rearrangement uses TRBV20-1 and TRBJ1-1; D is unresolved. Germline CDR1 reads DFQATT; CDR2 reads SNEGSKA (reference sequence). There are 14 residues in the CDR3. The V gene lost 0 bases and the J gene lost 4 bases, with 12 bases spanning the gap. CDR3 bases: TGCAGTGCTAGAGATATGAGAGGGAGCACTGAAGCTTTCTTT. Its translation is CSARDMRGSTEAFF.

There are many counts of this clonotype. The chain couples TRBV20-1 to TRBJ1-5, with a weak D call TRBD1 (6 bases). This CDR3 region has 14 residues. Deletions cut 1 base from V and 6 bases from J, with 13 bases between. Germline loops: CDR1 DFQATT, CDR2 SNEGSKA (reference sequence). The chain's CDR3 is CSARGRTATQPQHF. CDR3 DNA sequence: TGCAGTGCTAGAGGGAGGACAGCAACTCAGCCCCAGCATTTT.

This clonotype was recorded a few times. CDR3 sequence: CASSLMSASSYEQYF. The CDR3 DNA follows: TGTGCCAGCAGCTTGATGAGCGCGAGCTCCTACGAGCAGTACTTC. This chain uses TRBV11-2 with TRBJ2-7; D is undetermined. The CDR3 loop spans 15 amino acids. From germline, CDR1 is SGHAT and CDR2 FQNNGV. The V gene lost 3 bases and the J gene lost 0 bases, with 12 bases spanning the gap.

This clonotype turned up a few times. The CDR3 sequence: CASREQGARKNTEAFF. In DNA, the CDR3 is TGCGCCAGCAGGGAACAGGGGGCGCGGAAGAACACTGAAGCTTTCTTT. This chain links TRBV5-1 with TRBJ1-1; 9 bases are shared with TRBD1. V lost 5 bases, J lost 1 base, and 9 bases stayed unmatched. The CDR3 runs 16 residues. Germline V gives CDR1 SGHRS, CDR2 YFSETQ.

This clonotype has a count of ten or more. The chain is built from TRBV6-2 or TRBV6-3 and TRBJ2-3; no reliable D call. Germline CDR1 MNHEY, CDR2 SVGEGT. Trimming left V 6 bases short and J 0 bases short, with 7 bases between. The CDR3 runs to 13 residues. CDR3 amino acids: CASRPISTDTQYF. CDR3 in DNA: TGTGCCAGCAGGCCCATCAGCACAGATACGCAGTATTTT.

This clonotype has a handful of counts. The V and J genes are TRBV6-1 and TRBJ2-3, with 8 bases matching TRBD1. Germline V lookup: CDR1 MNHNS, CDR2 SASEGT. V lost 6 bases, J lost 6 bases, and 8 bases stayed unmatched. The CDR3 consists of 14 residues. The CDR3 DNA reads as TGTGCCAGCAGGCCGGACAGGGTGAGCGATACGCAGTATTTT. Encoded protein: CASRPDRVSDTQYF.

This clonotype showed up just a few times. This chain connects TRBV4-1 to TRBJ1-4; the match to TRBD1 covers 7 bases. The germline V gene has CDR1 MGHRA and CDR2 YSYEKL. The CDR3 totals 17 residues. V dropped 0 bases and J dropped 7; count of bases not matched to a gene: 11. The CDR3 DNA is TGCGCCAGCAGCCAAGAGGTGGAGGCAGGGGGAGGTGAAAAACTGTTTTTT. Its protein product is CASSQEVEAGGGEKLFF.

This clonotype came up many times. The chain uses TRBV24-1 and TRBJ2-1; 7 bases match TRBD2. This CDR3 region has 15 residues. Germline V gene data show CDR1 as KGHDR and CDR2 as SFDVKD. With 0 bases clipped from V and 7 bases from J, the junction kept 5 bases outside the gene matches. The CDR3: CATSDLMGGGNEQFF. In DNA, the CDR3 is TGTGCCACCAGTGATTTGATGGGGGGGGGAAATGAGCAGTTCTTC.

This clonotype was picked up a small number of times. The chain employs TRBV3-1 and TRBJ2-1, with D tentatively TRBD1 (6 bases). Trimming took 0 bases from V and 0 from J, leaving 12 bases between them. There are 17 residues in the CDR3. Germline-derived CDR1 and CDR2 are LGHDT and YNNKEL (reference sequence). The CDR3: CASSQDWGPSSYNEQFF. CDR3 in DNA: TGTGCCAGCAGCCAAGATTGGGGGCCAAGCTCCTACAATGAGCAGTTCTTC.

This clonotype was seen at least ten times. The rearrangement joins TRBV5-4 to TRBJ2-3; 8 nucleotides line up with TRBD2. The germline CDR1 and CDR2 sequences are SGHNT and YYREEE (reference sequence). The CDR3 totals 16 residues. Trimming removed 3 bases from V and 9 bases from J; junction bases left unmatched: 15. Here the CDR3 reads CASSSTTSGPYLTQYF. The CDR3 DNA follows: TGTGCCAGCAGCTCGACCACTAGCGGTCCCTACCTCACGCAGTATTTT. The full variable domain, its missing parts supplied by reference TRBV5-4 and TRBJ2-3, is ETGVTQSPTHLIKTRGQQVTLRCSSQSGHNTVSWYQQALGQGPQFIFQYYREEENGRGNFPPRFSGLQFPNYSSELNVNALELDDSALYLCASSSTTSGPYLTQYFGPGTRLTVL.

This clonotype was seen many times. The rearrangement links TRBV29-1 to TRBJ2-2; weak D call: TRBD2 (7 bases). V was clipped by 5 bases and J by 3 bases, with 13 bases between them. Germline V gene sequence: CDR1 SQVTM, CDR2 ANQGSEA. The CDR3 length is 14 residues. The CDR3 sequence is CSVRGGRDTGELFF. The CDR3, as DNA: TGCAGCGTTAGGGGGGGAAGGGACACCGGGGAGCTGTTTTTT.

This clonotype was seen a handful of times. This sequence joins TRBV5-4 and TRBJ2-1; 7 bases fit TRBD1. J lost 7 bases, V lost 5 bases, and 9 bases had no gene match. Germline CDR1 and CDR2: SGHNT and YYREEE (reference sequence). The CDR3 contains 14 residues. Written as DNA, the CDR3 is TGTGCCAGCAGTTCTCGACAGGGCGGTAATGAGCAGTTCTTC. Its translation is CASSSRQGGNEQFF.